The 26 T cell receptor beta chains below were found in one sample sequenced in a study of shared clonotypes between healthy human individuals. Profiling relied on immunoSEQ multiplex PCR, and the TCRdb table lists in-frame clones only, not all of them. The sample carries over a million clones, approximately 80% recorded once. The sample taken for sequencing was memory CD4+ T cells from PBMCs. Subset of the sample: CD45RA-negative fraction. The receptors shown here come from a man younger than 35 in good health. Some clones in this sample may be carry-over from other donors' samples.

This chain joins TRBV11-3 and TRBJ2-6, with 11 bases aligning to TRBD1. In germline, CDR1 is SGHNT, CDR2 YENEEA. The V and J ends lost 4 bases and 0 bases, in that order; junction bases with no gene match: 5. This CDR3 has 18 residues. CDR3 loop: CASSSGQGANSGANVLTF. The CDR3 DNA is TGTGCCAGCAGCTCTGGACAGGGGGCGAACTCTGGGGCCAACGTCCTGACTTTC. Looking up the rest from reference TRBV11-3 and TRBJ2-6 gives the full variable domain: EAGVVQSPRYKIIEKKQPVAFWCNPISGHNTLYWYLQNLGQGPELLIRYENEEAVDDSQLPKDRFSAERLKGVDSTLKIQPAELGDSAVYLCASSSGQGANSGANVLTFGAGSRLTVL.

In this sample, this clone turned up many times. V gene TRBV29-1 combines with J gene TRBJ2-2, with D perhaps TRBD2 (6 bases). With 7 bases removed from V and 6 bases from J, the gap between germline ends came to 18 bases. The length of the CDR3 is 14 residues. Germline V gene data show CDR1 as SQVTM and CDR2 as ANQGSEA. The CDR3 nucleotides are TGCAGCGCCGGTACGGGGGACCCCCCCGGGGAGCTGTTTTTT. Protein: CSAGTGDPPGELFF.

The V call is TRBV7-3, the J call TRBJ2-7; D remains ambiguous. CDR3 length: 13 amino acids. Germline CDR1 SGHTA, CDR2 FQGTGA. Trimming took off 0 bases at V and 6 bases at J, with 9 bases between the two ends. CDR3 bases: TGTGCCAGCAGCTTAACCCCCGCAAGCGAGCAGTACTTC. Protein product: CASSLTPASEQYF.

As DNA, the CDR3 is TGCGCCAGCAGCCTTGGACAGGGGGAGGGAGATACGCAGTATTTT. This gives the protein CASSLGQGEGDTQYF. This chain connects TRBV5-1 to TRBJ2-3, with 10 bases lining up with TRBD1. The CDR3 covers 15 residues. Trimming cost V 4 bases and J 5 bases; bases outside gene matches: 7. The germline V gene encodes CDR1 SGHRS and CDR2 YFSETQ.

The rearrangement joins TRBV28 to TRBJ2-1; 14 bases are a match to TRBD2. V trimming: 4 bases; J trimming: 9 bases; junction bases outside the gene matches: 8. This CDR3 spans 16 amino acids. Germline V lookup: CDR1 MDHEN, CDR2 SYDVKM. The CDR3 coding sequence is TGTGCCAGCAGTTCCGGGACTAGCGGGAGTAGGGGTGAGCAGTTCTTC. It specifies CASSSGTSGSRGEQFF.

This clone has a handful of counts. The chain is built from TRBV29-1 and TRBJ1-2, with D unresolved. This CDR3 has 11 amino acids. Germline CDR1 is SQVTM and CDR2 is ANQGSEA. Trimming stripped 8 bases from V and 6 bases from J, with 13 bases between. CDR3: CSTGQTDGYTF. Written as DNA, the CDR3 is TGCAGCACGGGCCAGACGGATGGCTACACCTTC.

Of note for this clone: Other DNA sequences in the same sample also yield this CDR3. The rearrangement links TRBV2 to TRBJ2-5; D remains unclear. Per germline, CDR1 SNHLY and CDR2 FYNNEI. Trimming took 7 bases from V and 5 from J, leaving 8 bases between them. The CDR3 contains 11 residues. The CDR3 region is CASTPGETQYF. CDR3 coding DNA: TGTGCCAGCACCCCCGGGGAGACCCAGTACTTC.

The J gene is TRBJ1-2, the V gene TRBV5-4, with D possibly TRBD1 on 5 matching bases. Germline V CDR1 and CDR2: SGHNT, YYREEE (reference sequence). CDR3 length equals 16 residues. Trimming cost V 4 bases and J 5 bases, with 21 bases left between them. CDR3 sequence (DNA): TGTGCCAGCAGCGGGGGTTGGAGCGGGCACCTTTATGGCTACACCTTC. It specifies CASSGGWSGHLYGYTF.

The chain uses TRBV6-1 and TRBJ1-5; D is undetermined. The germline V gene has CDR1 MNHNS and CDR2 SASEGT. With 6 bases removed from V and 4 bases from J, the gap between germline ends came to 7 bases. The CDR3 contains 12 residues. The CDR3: CASRALNQPQHF. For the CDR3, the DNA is TGTGCCAGCAGGGCCTTAAATCAGCCCCAGCATTTT.

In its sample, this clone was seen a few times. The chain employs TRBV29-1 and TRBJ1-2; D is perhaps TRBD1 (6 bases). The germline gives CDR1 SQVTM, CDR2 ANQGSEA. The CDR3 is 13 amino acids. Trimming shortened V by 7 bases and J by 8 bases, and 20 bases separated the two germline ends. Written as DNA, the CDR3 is TGCAGCGCTGGAAACGGACAGCAAGGCGGCTACACCTTC. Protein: CSAGNGQQGGYTF.

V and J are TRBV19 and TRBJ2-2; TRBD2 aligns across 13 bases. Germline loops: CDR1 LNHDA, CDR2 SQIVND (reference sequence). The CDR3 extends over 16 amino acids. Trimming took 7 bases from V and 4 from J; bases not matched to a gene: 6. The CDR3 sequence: CASNPLAGGPTGELFF. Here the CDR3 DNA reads TGTGCCAGTAACCCACTAGCGGGAGGGCCCACCGGGGAGCTGTTTTTT.

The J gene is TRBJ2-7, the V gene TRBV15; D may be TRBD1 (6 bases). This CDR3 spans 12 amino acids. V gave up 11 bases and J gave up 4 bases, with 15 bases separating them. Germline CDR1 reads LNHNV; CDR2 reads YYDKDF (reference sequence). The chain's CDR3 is CAVRGFDYEQYF. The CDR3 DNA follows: TGTGCCGTCAGGGGATTCGATTACGAGCAGTACTTC.

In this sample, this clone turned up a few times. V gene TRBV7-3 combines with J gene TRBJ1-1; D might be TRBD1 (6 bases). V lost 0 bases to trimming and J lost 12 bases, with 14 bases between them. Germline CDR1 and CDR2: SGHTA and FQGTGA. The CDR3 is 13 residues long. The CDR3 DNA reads TGTGCCAGCAGCTTAACCCCAGGGGTTCTGTCTTTCTTT. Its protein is CASSLTPGVLSFF.

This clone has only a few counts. CDR3 sequence: CSARDRAAQHF. In DNA form, the CDR3 reads TGCAGTGCTAGAGACAGGGCAGCCCAGCATTTT. The rearrangement links TRBV20-1 to TRBJ1-5, with a possible D match to TRBD1 (5 bases). V was shortened by 0 bases and J by 11 bases, with 8 bases between the two germline ends. Germline CDR1 is DFQATT and CDR2 is SNEGSKA (reference sequence). There are 11 residues in the CDR3.

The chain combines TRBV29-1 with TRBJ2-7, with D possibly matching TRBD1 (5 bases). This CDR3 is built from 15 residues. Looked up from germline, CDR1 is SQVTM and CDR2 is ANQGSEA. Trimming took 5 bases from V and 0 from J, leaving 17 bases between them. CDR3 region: CSVLFSQGSSYEQYF. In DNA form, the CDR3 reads TGCAGCGTTCTTTTCAGCCAGGGAAGCTCCTACGAGCAGTACTTC.

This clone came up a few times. CDR3 bases: TGTGCCAGCAGCTCGCAGGGTAGCAACACTGAAGCTTTCTTT. It specifies CASSSQGSNTEAFF. The genes are TRBV13 and TRBJ1-1; a weak D match, TRBD1 (5 bases). This CDR3 is built from 14 residues. The V end was cut by 4 bases, the J end by 2 bases, with 11 bases between. Germline loops: CDR1 PRHDT, CDR2 FYEKMQ (reference sequence). The entire variable domain, with the rest obtained from reference TRBV13 and TRBJ1-1, is as follows: AAGVIQSPRHLIKEKRETATLKCYPIPRHDTVYWYQQGPGQDPQFLISFYEKMQSDKGSIPDRFSAQQFSDYHSELNMSSLELGDSALYFCASSSQGSNTEAFFGQGTRLTVV.

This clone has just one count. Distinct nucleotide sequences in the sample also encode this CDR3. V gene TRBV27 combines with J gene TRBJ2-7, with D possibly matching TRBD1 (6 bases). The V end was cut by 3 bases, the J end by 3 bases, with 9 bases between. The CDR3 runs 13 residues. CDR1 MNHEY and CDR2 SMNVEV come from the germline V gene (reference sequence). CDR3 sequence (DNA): TGTGCCAGCAGTTTGGGGACAAACTACGAGCAGTACTTC. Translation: CASSLGTNYEQYF.

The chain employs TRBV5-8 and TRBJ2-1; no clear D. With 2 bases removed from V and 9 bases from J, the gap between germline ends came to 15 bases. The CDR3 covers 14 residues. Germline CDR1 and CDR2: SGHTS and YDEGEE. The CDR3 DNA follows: TGTGCCAGCAGCTTTGAGTGGGTGTACTCTGAGCAGTTCTTC. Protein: CASSFEWVYSEQFF.

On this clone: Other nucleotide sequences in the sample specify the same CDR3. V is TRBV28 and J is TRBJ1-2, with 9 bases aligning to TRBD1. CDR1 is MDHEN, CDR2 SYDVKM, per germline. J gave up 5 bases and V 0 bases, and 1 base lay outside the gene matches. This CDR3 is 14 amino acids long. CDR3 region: CASSLWTGGYGYTF. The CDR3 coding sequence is TGTGCCAGCAGTTTATGGACAGGGGGGTATGGCTACACCTTC.

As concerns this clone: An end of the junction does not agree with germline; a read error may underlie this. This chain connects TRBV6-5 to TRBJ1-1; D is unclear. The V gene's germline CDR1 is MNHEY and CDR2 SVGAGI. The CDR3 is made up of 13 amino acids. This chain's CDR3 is CAISPRPNTEAFF. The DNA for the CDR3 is TGTGCCATCAGTCCCCGGCCAAACACTGAAGCTTTCTTT.

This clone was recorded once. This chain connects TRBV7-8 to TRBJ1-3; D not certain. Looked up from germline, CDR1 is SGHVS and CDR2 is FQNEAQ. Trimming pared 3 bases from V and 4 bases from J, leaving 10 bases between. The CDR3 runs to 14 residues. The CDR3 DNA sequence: TGTGCCAGCAGCTTCCGGGCCGGGGGAAACACCATATATTTT. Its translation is CASSFRAGGNTIYF. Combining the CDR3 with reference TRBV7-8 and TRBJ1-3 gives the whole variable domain GAGVSQSPRYKVAKRGQDVALRCDPISGHVSLFWYQQALGQGPEFLTYFQNEAQLDKSGLPSDRFFAERPEGSVSTLKIQRTQQEDSAVYLCASSFRAGGNTIYFGEGSWLTVV.

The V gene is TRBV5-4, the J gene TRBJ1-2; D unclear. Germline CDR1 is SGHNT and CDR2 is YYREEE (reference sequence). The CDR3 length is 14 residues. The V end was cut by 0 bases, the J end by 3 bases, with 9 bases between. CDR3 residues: CASSLVSGDYGYTF. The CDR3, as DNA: TGTGCCAGCAGCTTGGTTTCAGGCGACTATGGCTACACCTTC.

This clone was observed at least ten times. CDR3 region: CASSLGGLQGGETQYF. Here the CDR3 DNA reads TGTGCCAGCAGCTTAGGGGGCCTGCAGGGTGGAGAGACCCAGTACTTC. The chain couples TRBV11-2 to TRBJ2-5; TRBD1 might be the D (5 bases). The germline gives CDR1 SGHAT, CDR2 FQNNGV. This CDR3 has 16 amino acids. Deletions cut 1 base from V and 4 bases from J, with 16 bases between.

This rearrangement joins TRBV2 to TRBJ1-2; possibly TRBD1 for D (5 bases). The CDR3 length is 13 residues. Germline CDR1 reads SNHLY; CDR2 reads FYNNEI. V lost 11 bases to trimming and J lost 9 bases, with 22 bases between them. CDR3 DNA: TGTGCCGGTCGTGAGGGGTCGGCCGGACGCTACACCTTC. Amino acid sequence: CAGREGSAGRYTF.

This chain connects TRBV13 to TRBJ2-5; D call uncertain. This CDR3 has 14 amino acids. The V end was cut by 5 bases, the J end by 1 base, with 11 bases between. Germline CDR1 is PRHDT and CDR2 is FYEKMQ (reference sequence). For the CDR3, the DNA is TGTGCCAGCAGCCCCCGGGCCACCCAAGAGACCCAGTACTTC. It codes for CASSPRATQETQYF.

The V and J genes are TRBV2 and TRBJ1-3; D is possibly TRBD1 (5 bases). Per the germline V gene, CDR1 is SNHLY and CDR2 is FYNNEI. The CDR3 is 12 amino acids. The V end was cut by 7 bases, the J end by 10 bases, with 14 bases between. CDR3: CASTRAERTIYF. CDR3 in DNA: TGTGCCAGCACCAGGGCCGAAAGAACCATATATTTT.